Each of the 17 T cell receptor beta chains below was sequenced from the same sample in a study of blood T cell repertoires in COVID-19. The repertoire was sequenced with immunoSEQ multiplex PCR; TCRdb's copy has only in-frame clones and lacks some. The sample contains about 200,000 clones, less than 85% of which appear only once. The sequencing sample was made of peripheral blood. The receptors were sampled from a woman aged 70-85 years with acute or convalescent COVID-19.

The V and J genes are TRBV10-1 and TRBJ2-2; perhaps TRBD1 as D (6 bases). The V end was cut by 2 bases, the J end by 6 bases, with 16 bases between. Germline V gene data show CDR1 as WNHNN and CDR2 as SYGVQD (reference sequence). This CDR3 comprises 16 residues. CDR3 amino acids: CASSEKGAQGSGELFF. CDR3 sequence (DNA): TGCGCCAGCAGTGAGAAAGGCGCACAGGGTTCCGGGGAGCTGTTTTTT.

V and J are TRBV5-8 and TRBJ2-5; D is uncertain. The V end lost 3 bases, the J end lost 9 bases, and 15 bases lay between the germline ends. This CDR3 is built from 13 residues. Germline V lookup: CDR1 SGHTS, CDR2 YDEGEE. This CDR3 reads CASSSERIGAQYF. CDR3 in DNA: TGTGCCAGCAGCTCTGAGCGTATTGGCGCCCAGTACTTC. The variable domain in full, completed from reference TRBV5-8 and TRBJ2-5, reads EAGVTQSPTHLIKTRGQQATLRCSPISGHTSVYWYQQALGLGLQFLLWYDEGEERNRGNFPPRFSGRQFPNYSSELNVNALELEDSALYLCASSSERIGAQYFGPGTRLLVL.

V is TRBV3-1 (or the pseudogene TRBV3-2) and J is TRBJ2-7; 13 nucleotides agree with TRBD2. This CDR3 spans 18 amino acids. Germline CDR1 and CDR2: LGHDT and YNNKEL (reference sequence). V shed 6 bases, J shed 2 bases, and the junction held 13 bases outside the gene matches. In DNA, the CDR3 is TGTGCCAGCAGTAATAGACTAGCGGGGGGATCCCGTCCCTACGAGCAGTACTTC. Translation: CASSNRLAGGSRPYEQYF.

As DNA, the CDR3 is TGTGCCAGCAGCCAAGGAAGGGGGGGCAGGGACGAGCAGTACTTC. Translated: CASSQGRGGRDEQYF. The V and J genes are TRBV3-1 (or the pseudogene TRBV3-2) and TRBJ2-7; a possible D gene is TRBD2 (7 bases). Germline assignment: CDR1 LGHDT and CDR2 YNNKEL (reference sequence). Trimming stripped 1 base from V and 5 bases from J, with 15 bases between. The CDR3 runs to 15 residues.

V gene TRBV4-2 combines with J gene TRBJ2-2; 7 positions match TRBD2. The V gene end was trimmed by 1 base and the J gene end by 4 bases; junction bases not matched to a gene: 3. CDR1 LGHNA and CDR2 YNFKEQ come from the germline V gene. This CDR3 comprises 15 residues. The CDR3 bases are TGTGCCAGCAGCCAAGGACTAGCTGGCACCGGGGAGCTGTTTTTT. This codes for CASSQGLAGTGELFF.

The chain employs TRBV3-1 (or the pseudogene TRBV3-2) and TRBJ1-6, with D perhaps matching TRBD1 (6 bases). This CDR3 has 14 amino acids. Deletions cut 1 base from V and 11 bases from J, with 12 bases between. CDR1 LGHDT and CDR2 YNNKEL come from the germline V gene (reference sequence). For the CDR3, the DNA is TGTGCCAGCAGCCAAGCGATACAGGGAACACCCCTCCACTTT. Amino acids: CASSQAIQGTPLHF.

This chain uses TRBV7-6 with TRBJ2-1; TRBD2 is a possible D gene (5 bases). Per the germline V gene, CDR1 is SGHVS and CDR2 is FNYEAQ. V lost 5 bases and J lost 0, with 8 bases in between. The CDR3 covers 14 residues. CDR3 in amino acids: CASSPGNSYNEQFF. CDR3 nucleotides: TGTGCCAGCAGCCCCGGGAACTCCTACAATGAGCAGTTCTTC.

In this sample, this clone turned up a few times. V usage is TRBV11-2 and J usage is TRBJ1-5; 7 nucleotides align to TRBD1. Germline assignment: CDR1 SGHAT and CDR2 FQNNGV. The CDR3 spans 13 residues. J lost 6 bases, V lost 4 bases, and 3 bases had no gene match. The CDR3 bases are TGTGCCAGCAGCTCACAGGGGAGTCAGCCCCAGCATTTT. Amino acid sequence: CASSSQGSQPQHF.

The chain employs TRBV14 and TRBJ2-7; 10 bases map to TRBD1. The CDR3 is 14 residues long. V was clipped by 4 bases and J by 3 bases; unmatched bases: 3. Germline V CDR1 and CDR2: SGHDN, FVKESK. The CDR3: CASSPRTGGYEQYF. The DNA of the CDR3 is TGTGCCAGCAGCCCGCGGACAGGGGGCTACGAGCAGTACTTC.

The rearrangement uses TRBV3-1 (or the pseudogene TRBV3-2) and TRBJ2-1, with D perhaps matching TRBD2 (6 bases). The germline V gene encodes CDR1 LGHDT and CDR2 YNNKEL (reference sequence). The V end was cut by 1 base, the J end by 8 bases, with 15 bases between. The CDR3 has 15 residues. CDR3 region: CASSQGSPGDDEQFF. The CDR3 coding sequence is TGTGCCAGCAGCCAAGGATCCCCGGGGGACGATGAGCAGTTCTTC.

This clone was counted a few times. The rearrangement links TRBV28 to TRBJ2-1; D may be TRBD1 (5 bases). Germline V gene data show CDR1 as MDHEN and CDR2 as SYDVKM. CDR3 length: 14 amino acids. V was pared by 6 bases and J by 2 bases, with 11 bases between. DNA of the CDR3: TGTGCCAGCAGCCTTAGGGGCCCCTACAATGAGCAGTTCTTC. It specifies CASSLRGPYNEQFF.

The V gene is TRBV5-1, the J gene TRBJ1-1; D may be TRBD1 (5 bases). The CDR3 has 14 amino acids. CDR1 is SGHRS, CDR2 YFSETQ, per germline. Trimming stripped 4 bases from V and 1 base from J, with 11 bases between. Written as DNA, the CDR3 is TGCGCCAGCAGCAACGACAGAGGGAACACTGAAGCTTTCTTT. Protein sequence: CASSNDRGNTEAFF. Full variable domain (remainder filled in from reference TRBV5-1 and TRBJ1-1): KAGVTQTPRYLIKTRGQQVTLSCSPISGHRSVSWYQQTPGQGLQFLFEYFSETQRNKGNFPGRFSGRQFSNSRSEMNVSTLELGDSALYLCASSNDRGNTEAFFGQGTRLTVV.

The rearrangement joins TRBV7-6 to TRBJ2-3; D might be TRBD2 (5 bases). Germline-derived CDR1 and CDR2 are SGHVS and FNYEAQ. The V end lost 6 bases, the J end lost 2 bases, and 9 bases lay between the germline ends. There are 13 residues in the CDR3. The CDR3 reads CASSSRDTDTQYF. The DNA for the CDR3 is TGTGCCAGCAGTTCCCGGGACACAGATACGCAGTATTTT.

The V and J genes are TRBV30 and TRBJ2-7; 9 bases line up with TRBD1. The CDR3 is made up of 14 amino acids. In germline, CDR1 is GTSNPN, CDR2 SVGIG (reference sequence). V shed 2 bases and J 5 bases; nucleotides not matched to a gene: 7. The chain's CDR3 is CAWSPDRGPHEQYF. CDR3 coding DNA: TGTGCCTGGAGTCCGGACAGGGGTCCCCACGAGCAGTACTTC.

This clone was picked up a small number of times. The J gene is TRBJ2-2, the V gene TRBV5-1; 7 bases line up with TRBD1. V lost 4 bases to trimming and J lost 3 bases; unmatched junction nucleotides: 12. The CDR3 is 17 residues long. CDR1 and CDR2 from the germline V gene are SGHRS and YFSETQ. CDR3 DNA sequence: TGCGCCAGCAGCCTGCACCCTGGGACAGTTGACACCGGGGAGCTGTTTTTT. Encoded protein: CASSLHPGTVDTGELFF.

The chain recombines TRBV5-1 with TRBJ2-1; unclear D gene. Trimming removed 3 bases from V and 6 bases from J, with 16 bases in between. The CDR3 spans 15 residues. The germline V gene has CDR1 SGHRS and CDR2 YFSETQ. Here the CDR3 DNA reads TGCGCCAGCAGCTCGGTGGTGTCGGGTTCCAATGAGCAGTTCTTC. Amino acid sequence: CASSSVVSGSNEQFF.

V usage is TRBV6-5 and J usage is TRBJ2-3, with TRBD1 matching 9 bases. The CDR3 contains 16 residues. Germline loops: CDR1 MNHEY, CDR2 SVGAGI. With 4 bases clipped from V and 0 bases from J, the junction kept 5 bases outside the gene matches. CDR3 amino acids: CASSLDRGRSTDTQYF. The CDR3 DNA follows: TGTGCCAGCAGTTTGGACAGGGGAAGGAGCACAGATACGCAGTATTTT.